This T cell receptor beta chain was observed in a study of early T cells in non-severe SARS-CoV-2 infection. General study findings and limits: Anti-spike CD8 specificities were favored by VDJdb matching, whose results missed private and CD4 specificities.

In the case of this clonotype: Its antigen is unidentified.

V was clipped by 2 bases and J by 0 bases, with 8 bases between them. Germline assignment: CDR1 MNHNS and CDR2 SASEGT. CDR3 length: 15 amino acids. TCRdb reanalysed the 5' RACE reads using MiXCR and keeps one entry per CDR3 protein. In the table there are about 110,000 distinct CDR3 sequences, around 10% of which are singletons. The sequence was collected from an adult who was a healthcare worker with PCR-confirmed SARS-CoV-2 infection or an uninfected control (not recorded which). Sequenced input: whole blood. This chain joins TRBV6-1 and TRBJ2-1; D remains unclear. The CDR3 spells CASSEFSSSYNEQFF. The CDR3, as DNA: TGTGCCAGCAGTGAATTTAGCAGCTCCTACAATGAGCAGTTCTTC.